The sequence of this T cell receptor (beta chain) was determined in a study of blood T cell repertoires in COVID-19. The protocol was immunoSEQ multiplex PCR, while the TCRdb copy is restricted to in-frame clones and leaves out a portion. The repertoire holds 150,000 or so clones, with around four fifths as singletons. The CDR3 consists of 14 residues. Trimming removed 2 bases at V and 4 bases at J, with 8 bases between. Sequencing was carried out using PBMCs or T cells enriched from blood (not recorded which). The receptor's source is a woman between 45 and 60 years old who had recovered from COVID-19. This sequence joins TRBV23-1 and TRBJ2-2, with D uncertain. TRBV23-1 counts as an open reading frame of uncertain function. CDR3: CASSQGVGTGELFF. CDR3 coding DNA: TGCGCCAGCAGTCAAGGAGTGGGCACCGGGGAGCTGTTTTTT.